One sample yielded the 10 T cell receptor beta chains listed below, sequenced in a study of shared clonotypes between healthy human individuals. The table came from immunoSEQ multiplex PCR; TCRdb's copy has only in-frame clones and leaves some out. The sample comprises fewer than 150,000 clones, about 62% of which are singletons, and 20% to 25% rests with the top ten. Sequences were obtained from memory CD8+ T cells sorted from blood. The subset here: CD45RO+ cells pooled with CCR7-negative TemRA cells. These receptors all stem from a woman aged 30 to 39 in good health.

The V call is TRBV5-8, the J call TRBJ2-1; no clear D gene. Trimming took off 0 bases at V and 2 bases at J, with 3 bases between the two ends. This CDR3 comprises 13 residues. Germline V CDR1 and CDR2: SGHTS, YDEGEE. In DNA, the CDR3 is TGTGCCAGCAGCTTGGCCCCCTACAATGAGCAGTTCTTC. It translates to CASSLAPYNEQFF.

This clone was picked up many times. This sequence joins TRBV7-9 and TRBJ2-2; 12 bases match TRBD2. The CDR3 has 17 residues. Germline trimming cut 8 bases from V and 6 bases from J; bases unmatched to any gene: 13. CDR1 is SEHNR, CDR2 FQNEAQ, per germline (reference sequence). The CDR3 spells CASAPRRLAGDAGELFF. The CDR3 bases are TGTGCCAGCGCCCCTCGGAGACTAGCGGGAGACGCCGGGGAGCTGTTTTTT.

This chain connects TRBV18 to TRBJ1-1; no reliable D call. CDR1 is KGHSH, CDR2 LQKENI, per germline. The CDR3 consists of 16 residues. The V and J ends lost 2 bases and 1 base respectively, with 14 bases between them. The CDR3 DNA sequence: TGTGCCAGCTCACCAGGCAACCCGGGCCCGAACACTGAAGCTTTCTTT. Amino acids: CASSPGNPGPNTEAFF.

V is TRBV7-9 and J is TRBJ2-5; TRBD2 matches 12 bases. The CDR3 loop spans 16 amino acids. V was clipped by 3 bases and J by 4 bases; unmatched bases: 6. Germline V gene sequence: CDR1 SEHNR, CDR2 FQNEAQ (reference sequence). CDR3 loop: CASSLLGLAGLETQYF. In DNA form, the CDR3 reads TGTGCCAGCAGCTTGCTGGGACTAGCGGGTTTAGAGACCCAGTACTTC.

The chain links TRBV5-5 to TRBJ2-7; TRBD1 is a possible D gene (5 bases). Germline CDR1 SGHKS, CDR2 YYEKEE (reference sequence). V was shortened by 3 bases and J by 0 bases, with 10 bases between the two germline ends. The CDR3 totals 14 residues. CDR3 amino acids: CASSWTRASYEQYF. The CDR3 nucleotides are TGTGCCAGCAGCTGGACCAGGGCCTCCTACGAGCAGTACTTC. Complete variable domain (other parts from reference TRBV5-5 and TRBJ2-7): DAGVTQSPTHLIKTRGQQVTLRCSPISGHKSVSWYQQVLGQGPQFIFQYYEKEERGRGNFPDRFSARQFPNYSSELNVNALLLGDSALYLCASSWTRASYEQYFGPGTRLTVT.

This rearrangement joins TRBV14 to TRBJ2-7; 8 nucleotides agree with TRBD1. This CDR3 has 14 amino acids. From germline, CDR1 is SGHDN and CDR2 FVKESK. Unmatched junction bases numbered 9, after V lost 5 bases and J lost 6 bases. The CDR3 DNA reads TGTGCCAGCAGCTCCGGGGCAGGGGGCGGCGAGCAGTACTTC. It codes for CASSSGAGGGEQYF.

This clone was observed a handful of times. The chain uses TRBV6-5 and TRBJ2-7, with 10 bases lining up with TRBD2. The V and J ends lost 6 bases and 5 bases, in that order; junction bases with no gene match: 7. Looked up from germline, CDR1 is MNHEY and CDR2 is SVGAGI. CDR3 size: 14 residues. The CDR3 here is CASRPPSGRDEQYF. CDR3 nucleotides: TGTGCCAGCAGACCCCCTAGCGGGAGAGACGAGCAGTACTTC.

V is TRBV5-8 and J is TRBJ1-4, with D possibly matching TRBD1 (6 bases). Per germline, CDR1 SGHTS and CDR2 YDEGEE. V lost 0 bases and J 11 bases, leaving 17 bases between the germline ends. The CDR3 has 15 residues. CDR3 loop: CASSLVNLGAGKLFF. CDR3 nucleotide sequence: TGTGCCAGCAGCTTGGTCAATTTGGGGGCTGGCAAACTGTTTTTT.

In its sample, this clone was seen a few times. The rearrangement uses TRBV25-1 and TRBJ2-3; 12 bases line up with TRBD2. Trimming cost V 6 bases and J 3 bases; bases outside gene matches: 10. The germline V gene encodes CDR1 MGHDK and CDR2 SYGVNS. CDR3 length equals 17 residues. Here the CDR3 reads CASRPTALAGGTDTQYF. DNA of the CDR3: TGTGCCAGCAGACCTACTGCTCTAGCGGGAGGGACAGATACGCAGTATTTT.

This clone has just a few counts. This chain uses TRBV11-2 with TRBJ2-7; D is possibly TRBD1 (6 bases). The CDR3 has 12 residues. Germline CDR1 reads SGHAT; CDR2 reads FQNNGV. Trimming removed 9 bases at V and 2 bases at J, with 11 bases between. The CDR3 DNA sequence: TGTGCCAGTACAGGGTCGGCCTACGAGCAGTACTTC. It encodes CASTGSAYEQYF.